This entry is about one T cell receptor (beta chain). The data were taken from a study of blood T cell repertoires in COVID-19. Study as a whole: The study drew acute and convalescent COVID-19 samples from the United States, Italy and Spain. Sources were T cells, B-cell-depleted T cells, or PBMCs; the material itself was cDNA or gDNA.

CDR1 is SNHLY, CDR2 FYNNEI, per germline. The germline V and J ends were trimmed by 4 bases and 6 bases, with 13 bases remaining between them. The CDR3 extends over 14 amino acids. Original methodology: Amplifying reference gene primers gave estimates of nucleated cell counts. Generated by immunoSEQ multiplex PCR, the TCRdb table keeps only in-frame clones and is missing some. The V and J calls and the clone size are those of that table, but D and trimming were determined from the DNA. The data hold 250,000 to 300,000 clones, with less than 90% observed a single time. It was during active infection that Seattle patients were enrolled and then longitudinally followed.

The sample comprised peripheral blood. The sequence came from a woman between 65 and 79 years old with COVID-19, enrolled during active disease. The genes are TRBV2 and TRBJ2-1; possible D gene TRBD2, 6 bases. The CDR3 spells CASSGLVTINEQFF. In DNA form, the CDR3 reads TGTGCCAGCAGTGGACTAGTGACGATCAATGAGCAGTTCTTC.